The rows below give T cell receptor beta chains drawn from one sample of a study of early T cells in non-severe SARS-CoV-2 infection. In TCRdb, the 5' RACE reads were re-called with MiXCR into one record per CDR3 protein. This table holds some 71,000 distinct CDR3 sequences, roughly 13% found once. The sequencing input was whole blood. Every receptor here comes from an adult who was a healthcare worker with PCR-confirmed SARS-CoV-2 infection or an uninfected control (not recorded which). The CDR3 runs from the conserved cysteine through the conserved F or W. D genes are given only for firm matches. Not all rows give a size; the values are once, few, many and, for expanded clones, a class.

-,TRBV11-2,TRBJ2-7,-,TGTGCCAGCAGCACCACAGCAACGGCCTACGAGCAGTACTTC,CASSTTATAYEQYF
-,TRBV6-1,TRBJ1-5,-,TGTGCCAGCAAATTCACCCTGGGACCCCAGCATTTT,CASKFTLGPQHF
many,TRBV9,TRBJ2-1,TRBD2,TGTGCCAGCAGCGTCACTAGCGTTGATGAGCAGTTCTTC,CASSVTSVDEQFF
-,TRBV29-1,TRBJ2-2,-,TGCAGCGTTCGGGACCTCCTTACGAACACCGGGGAGCTGTTTTTT,CSVRDLLTNTGELFF
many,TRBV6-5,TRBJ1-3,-,TGTGCCAGCAGTTACTCGAGGGGAGTCTCTGGAAACACCATATATTTT,CASSYSRGVSGNTIYF
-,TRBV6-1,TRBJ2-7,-,TGTGCCGTGCGGGGCAACCTCCGGACCTACGAGCAGTACTTC,CAVRGNLRTYEQYF
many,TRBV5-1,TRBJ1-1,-,TGCGCCAGCGGGGCAGGGCAGATTAACACTGAAGCTTTCTTT,CASGAGQINTEAFF
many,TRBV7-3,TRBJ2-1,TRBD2,TGTGCCAGCAGCTTCGGGACTAGCGGGGGCAATGAGCAGTTCTTC,CASSFGTSGGNEQFF
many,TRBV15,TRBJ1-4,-,TGTGCCACCAGCAGAGACTCAGGAACTGATGAAAAACTGTTTTTT,CATSRDSGTDEKLFF
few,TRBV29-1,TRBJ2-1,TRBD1,TGCAGCGTGGCCCGGGACAGGGGGTCTGATGAGCAGTTCTTC,CSVARDRGSDEQFF
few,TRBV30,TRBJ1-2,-,TGTGCCTGGAGAGGGGCTAACTATGGCTACACCTTC,CAWRGANYGYTF
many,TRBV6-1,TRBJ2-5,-,TGTGCCAGCAGTGTTGACAGAATAGAGACCCAGTACTTC,CASSVDRIETQYF
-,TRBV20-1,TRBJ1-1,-,TGCAGTGCTGCCGGAAGGGTGAACACTGAAGCTTTCTTT,CSAAGRVNTEAFF
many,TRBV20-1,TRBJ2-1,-,TGCAGTGCTAGGGGGGGCCCCGACTCCTACAATGAGCAGTTCTTC,CSARGGPDSYNEQFF
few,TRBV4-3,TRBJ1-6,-,TGCGCCAGCAGCCAAGATTCTGGGCAGGCCGATAATTCACCCCTCCACTTT,CASSQDSGQADNSPLHF
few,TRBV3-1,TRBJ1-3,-,TGTGCCAGCAGCCTACAACACAGGGATGGAAACACCATATATTTT,CASSLQHRDGNTIYF
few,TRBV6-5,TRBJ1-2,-,TGTGCCAGCAGTTACTCGGTCGGATCGAACTATGGCTACACCTTC,CASSYSVGSNYGYTF
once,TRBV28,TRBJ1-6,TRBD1,TGTGCCAGCAGGGTCAGGACAGGAGAAAATTCACCCCTCCACTTT,CASRVRTGENSPLHF
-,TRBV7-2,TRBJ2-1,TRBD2,TGTGCCAGCAGCTCCCGGACTAGCGGGGTTTACAATGAGCAGTTCTTC,CASSSRTSGVYNEQFF
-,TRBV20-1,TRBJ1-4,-,TGCAGTGCTAGAGATGTTCAGGGTGAGGAAAAACTGTTTTTT,CSARDVQGEEKLFF
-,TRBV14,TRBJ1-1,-,TGTGCCAGCAGCCAAGATGAGGTTGAGAGAGCTTTCTTT,CASSQDEVERAFF
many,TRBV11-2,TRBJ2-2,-,TGTGCCAGCAGTCGATTCGCGGCCCTTAGAGCCGGGGAGCTGTTTTTT,CASSRFAALRAGELFF
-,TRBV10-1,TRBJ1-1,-,TGCGCCAGCAGTGAGTCGCGGGAATGGACTGAAGCTTTCTTT,CASSESREWTEAFF
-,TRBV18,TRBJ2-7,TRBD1,TGTGTCAGCTCACCAGGTCCGACAGGGTCCTACGAGCAGTACTTC,CVSSPGPTGSYEQYF
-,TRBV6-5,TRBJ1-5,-,TGTGCCAGCAGTTACAGGCTCGATCAGCCCCAGCATTTT,CASSYRLDQPQHF
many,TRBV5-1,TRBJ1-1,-,TGCGCCAGCAGCTTGGAACCAGGGGTAAACACTGAAGCTTTCTTT,CASSLEPGVNTEAFF
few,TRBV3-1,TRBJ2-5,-,TGTGCCAGCAGCCCTGGGACACTCTTGGAGACCCAGTACTTC,CASSPGTLLETQYF
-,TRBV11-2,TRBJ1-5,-,TGTGCCAGCAGCTTAGTGGGGATCAATCAGCCCCAGCATTTT,CASSLVGINQPQHF